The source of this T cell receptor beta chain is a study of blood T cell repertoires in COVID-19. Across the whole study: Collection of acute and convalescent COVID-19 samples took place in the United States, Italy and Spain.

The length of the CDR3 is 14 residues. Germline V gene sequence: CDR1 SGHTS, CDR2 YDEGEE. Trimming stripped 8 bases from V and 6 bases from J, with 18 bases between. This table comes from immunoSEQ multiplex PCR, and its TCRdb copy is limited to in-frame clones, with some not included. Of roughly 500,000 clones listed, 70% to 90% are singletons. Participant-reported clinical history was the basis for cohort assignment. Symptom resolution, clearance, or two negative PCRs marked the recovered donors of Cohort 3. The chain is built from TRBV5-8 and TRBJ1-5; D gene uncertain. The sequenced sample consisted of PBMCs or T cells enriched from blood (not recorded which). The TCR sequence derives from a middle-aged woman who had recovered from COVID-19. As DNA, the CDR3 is TGTGCCAGTACCGCGGGGTGGGTTAGTCAGCCCCAGCATTTT. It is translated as CASTAGWVSQPQHF.